One and the same sample provided the 30 T cell receptor beta chains below, sequenced in a study of graft-versus-host responses after intestinal transplantation (dated by TCRdb to about 2021). The library was built by means of the immunoSEQ multiplex PCR assay. TCRdb took this table from immuneACCESS and kept in-frame rearrangements with V and J called. Such tables lack part of the clones; where checked against another copy, unresolved V genes explain under half of the gap, and the rest is unexplained. The sample includes fewer than 120,000 clones, with just under 95% observed a single time. Of the sample, around 0.55% is held by the ten largest clones. Per the publication, the time point label means: cells obtained before transplantation from donor or recipient. These receptors' targets are unknown. This sample comprised unstimulated CD8+ T cells sorted from spleen or lymph node cells, obtained before intestinal transplant. The receptors were gathered from a human donor who received an intestinal transplant.

This clone was counted a single time. This chain joins TRBV13 and TRBJ2-1; D is ambiguous. V was pared by 1 base and J by 8 bases, with 9 bases between. Germline V gene lookup returns CDR1 PRHDT and CDR2 FYEKMQ (reference sequence). The CDR3 covers 13 residues. The CDR3 nucleotides are TGTGCCAGCAGCTTAGCTTCCTCCGATGAGCAGTTCTTC. Amino acids: CASSLASSDEQFF. The entire variable domain, with the rest obtained from reference TRBV13 and TRBJ2-1, is as follows: AAGVIQSPRHLIKEKRETATLKCYPIPRHDTVYWYQQGPGQDPQFLISFYEKMQSDKGSIPDRFSAQQFSDYHSELNMSSLELGDSALYFCASSLASSDEQFFGPGTRLTVL.

A single count supports this clone. CDR3 residues: CASSGQGTYEQYF. DNA for the CDR3: TGTGCCAGCAGTGGACAGGGAACCTACGAGCAGTACTTC. The V gene is TRBV2, the J gene TRBJ2-7; TRBD1 matches 7 bases. Germline V gene data show CDR1 as SNHLY and CDR2 as FYNNEI. The CDR3 contains 13 residues. Trimming cost V 4 bases and J 2 bases; bases outside gene matches: 2.

The chain joins TRBV13 to TRBJ1-1; D gene uncertain. This CDR3 is built from 13 residues. Germline-derived CDR1 and CDR2 are PRHDT and FYEKMQ (reference sequence). Trimming pared 3 bases from V and 1 base from J, leaving 6 bases between. The CDR3 protein is CASSFEGNTEAFF. The CDR3 DNA sequence: TGTGCCAGCAGCTTCGAGGGGAACACTGAAGCTTTCTTT.

The chain joins TRBV6-4 to TRBJ2-1, with D tentatively TRBD2 (6 bases). Germline loops: CDR1 MRHNA, CDR2 SNTAGT. The CDR3 loop spans 15 amino acids. Trimming cost V 3 bases and J 3 bases, with 12 bases left between them. The CDR3 region is CASSEGGARYNEQFF. The CDR3 DNA is TGTGCCAGCAGTGAGGGCGGGGCACGCTACAATGAGCAGTTCTTC.

V usage is TRBV27 and J usage is TRBJ2-7, with D hard to call. The CDR3 is 13 residues long. The germline CDR1 and CDR2 sequences are MNHEY and SMNVEV (reference sequence). V lost 3 bases, J lost 0 bases, and 6 bases lay in between. This CDR3 reads CASSFHLSYEQYF. The CDR3 DNA follows: TGTGCCAGCAGTTTCCACCTCTCCTACGAGCAGTACTTC.

V and J are TRBV9 and TRBJ2-3, with 7 positions matching TRBD2. The CDR3 extends over 15 amino acids. J gave up 1 base and V 3 bases, and 5 bases lay outside the gene matches. In germline, CDR1 is SGDLS, CDR2 YYNGEE. The CDR3: CASSGEGSGTDTQYF. DNA for the CDR3: TGTGCCAGCAGCGGGGAGGGCAGCGGCACAGATACGCAGTATTTT.

The rearrangement uses TRBV7-6 and TRBJ2-1; 7 bases map to TRBD2. Germline V gene lookup returns CDR1 SGHVS and CDR2 FNYEAQ. J was trimmed by 6 bases and V by 1 base; bases with no gene match: 12. The CDR3 covers 17 residues. In nucleotides, the CDR3 is TGTGCCAGCAGCTTAGAGGTTTGGGGGAGGGCCGGCAATGAGCAGTTCTTC. Amino acids: CASSLEVWGRAGNEQFF. The full variable domain, its missing parts supplied by reference TRBV7-6 and TRBJ2-1, is GAGVSQSPRYKVTKRGQDVALRCDPISGHVSLYWYRQALGQGPEFLTYFNYEAQQDKSGLPNDRFSAERPEGSISTLTIQRTEQRDSAMYRCASSLEVWGRAGNEQFFGPGTRLTVL.

This chain uses TRBV7-9 with TRBJ2-3; 11 bases are a match to TRBD2. V was clipped by 5 bases and J by 3 bases; unmatched bases: 1. Germline loops: CDR1 SEHNR, CDR2 FQNEAQ (reference sequence). CDR3 length: 14 residues. The CDR3 sequence is CASSTSGRTDTQYF. DNA of the CDR3: TGTGCCAGCAGCACTAGCGGGAGAACAGATACGCAGTATTTT.

The chain couples TRBV19 to TRBJ2-1; TRBD2 is a possible D gene (6 bases). Germline assignment: CDR1 LNHDA and CDR2 SQIVND (reference sequence). The CDR3 is made up of 13 amino acids. The V end lost 8 bases, the J end lost 8 bases, and 16 bases lay between the germline ends. CDR3 bases: TGTGCCAGTCTCGGGAGTAGAGTCGATGAGCAGTTCTTC. Protein product: CASLGSRVDEQFF.

This clone has just one count. Here the CDR3 reads CASSPPLTAEAFF. The CDR3 DNA sequence: TGTGCCAGCAGCCCCCCACTAACGGCTGAAGCTTTCTTT. The chain links TRBV11-2 to TRBJ1-1; D remains ambiguous. There are 13 residues in the CDR3. Trimming pared 5 bases from V and 6 bases from J, leaving 13 bases between. The germline V gene encodes CDR1 SGHAT and CDR2 FQNNGV.

This clone was seen a single time. This rearrangement joins TRBV27 to TRBJ2-7, with D unclear. V lost 0 bases and J lost 3, with 6 bases in between. The CDR3 length is 13 residues. Per the germline V gene, CDR1 is MNHEY and CDR2 is SMNVEV (reference sequence). CDR3 sequence: CASSLSDNYEQYF. Here the CDR3 DNA reads TGTGCCAGCAGTTTATCGGATAACTACGAGCAGTACTTC.

The chain employs TRBV4-1 and TRBJ2-1; 9 bases map to TRBD1. Trimming took 2 bases from V and 2 from J; bases not matched to a gene: 1. The CDR3 runs 15 residues. The germline V gene encodes CDR1 MGHRA and CDR2 YSYEKL. The DNA of the CDR3 is TGCGCCAGCAGCCAAAACAGGGGGCCCTACAATGAGCAGTTCTTC. This encodes CASSQNRGPYNEQFF.

The chain recombines TRBV7-2 with TRBJ1-4; no clear D. The germline V gene encodes CDR1 SGHTA and CDR2 FQGNSA. CDR3 length equals 17 residues. The V and J ends lost 1 base and 0 bases respectively, with 12 bases between them. The CDR3 nucleotides are TGTGCCAGCAGCTTAGAATTATACGGAACAACTAATGAAAAACTGTTTTTT. Protein: CASSLELYGTTNEKLFF.

In regard to this clone: Additional DNA sequences in this sample encode the identical CDR3. This chain joins TRBV2 and TRBJ2-7; unclear D gene. V was shortened by 3 bases and J by 2 bases, with 8 bases between the two germline ends. This CDR3 has 13 residues. The germline V gene has CDR1 SNHLY and CDR2 FYNNEI. The CDR3 coding sequence is TGTGCCAGCAGTGATCGGCAGGCCTACGAGCAGTACTTC. Translation gives CASSDRQAYEQYF. The whole variable domain, filled in from reference TRBV2 and TRBJ2-7, reads EPEVTQTPSHQVTQMGQEVILRCVPISNHLYFYWYRQILGQKVEFLVSFYNNEISEKSEIFDDQFSVERPDGSNFTLKIRSTKLEDSAMYFCASSDRQAYEQYFGPGTRLTVT.

This chain links TRBV28 with TRBJ2-7; the match to TRBD2 covers 7 bases. CDR3 size: 14 residues. Germline values: CDR1 MDHEN, CDR2 SYDVKM. With V trimmed by 3 bases and J by 3 bases, 5 bases remained unmatched. The CDR3 loop is CASSFLGEGYEQYF. The CDR3 DNA reads TGTGCCAGCAGTTTTTTGGGGGAGGGCTACGAGCAGTACTTC.

The V call is TRBV5-1, the J call TRBJ2-1, with TRBD1 matching over 7 bases. J lost 7 bases, V lost 5 bases, and 15 bases had no gene match. This CDR3 spans 16 amino acids. Germline V gene lookup returns CDR1 SGHRS and CDR2 YFSETQ. The chain's CDR3 is CASRQTGAVSRNEQFF. In DNA, the CDR3 is TGCGCCAGCAGACAAACAGGGGCCGTCTCGAGGAATGAGCAGTTCTTC. Complete variable domain (other parts from reference TRBV5-1 and TRBJ2-1): KAGVTQTPRYLIKTRGQQVTLSCSPISGHRSVSWYQQTPGQGLQFLFEYFSETQRNKGNFPGRFSGRQFSNSRSEMNVSTLELGDSALYLCASRQTGAVSRNEQFFGPGTRLTVL.

The chain couples TRBV11-1 to TRBJ2-1, with a possible D match to TRBD2 (5 bases). This CDR3 region has 13 residues. From germline, CDR1 is SGHAT and CDR2 FQDESV (reference sequence). V lost 2 bases to trimming and J lost 12 bases, with 14 bases between them. CDR3 nucleotides: TGTGCCAGCAGCTTACAATGGACCGCGGGGCAGTTCTTC. Translated, it gives CASSLQWTAGQFF.

This clone was picked up one time. This chain uses TRBV6-5 with TRBJ2-3; 9 bases align to TRBD2. The CDR3 spans 14 residues. CDR1 MNHEY and CDR2 SVGAGI come from the germline V gene. V lost 6 bases and J lost 6; bases outside the gene matches: 7. The CDR3 loop is CASRGAGGRDTQYF. The CDR3 DNA reads TGTGCCAGCAGAGGAGCGGGAGGCCGGGATACGCAGTATTTT.

The chain links TRBV19 to TRBJ2-7; no firm D call. This CDR3 is built from 13 residues. V was clipped by 0 bases and J by 3 bases, with 6 bases between them. Looked up from germline, CDR1 is LNHDA and CDR2 is SQIVND (reference sequence). CDR3 region: CASSIEESYEQYF. DNA of the CDR3: TGTGCCAGTAGTATAGAGGAAAGCTACGAGCAGTACTTC.

This rearrangement joins TRBV14 to TRBJ1-1; 7 nucleotides line up with TRBD1. CDR3 size: 13 residues. The V segment lost 1 base and the J segment 7 bases; nucleotides outside the gene matches: 3. Germline lookup yields CDR1 SGHDN and CDR2 FVKESK. The CDR3 loop reads CASSQGRGGEAFF. The DNA of the CDR3 is TGTGCCAGCAGCCAAGGCAGGGGGGGTGAAGCTTTCTTT.

The chain is built from TRBV9 and TRBJ1-1; 7 bases agree with TRBD1. The CDR3 has 14 amino acids. CDR1 and CDR2 (germline): SGDLS, YYNGEE. With V trimmed by 1 base and J by 4 bases, 4 bases remained unmatched. The CDR3 protein is CASSVIQGSTEAFF. The CDR3 coding sequence is TGTGCCAGCAGCGTAATACAGGGGTCCACTGAAGCTTTCTTT.

The CDR3 sequence: CAWKTANYGYTF. CDR3 DNA: TGTGCCTGGAAAACGGCCAACTATGGCTACACCTTC. The genes are TRBV30 and TRBJ1-2; D unresolved. The CDR3 consists of 12 residues. V was pared by 4 bases and J by 2 bases, with 8 bases between. Per germline, CDR1 GTSNPN and CDR2 SVGIG (reference sequence).

A single count supports this clone. This chain uses TRBV7-9 with TRBJ1-3; unclear D gene. V was clipped by 8 bases and J by 0 bases, with 11 bases between them. The CDR3 sequence is 14 residues long. The germline V gene has CDR1 SEHNR and CDR2 FQNEAQ (reference sequence). CDR3 in amino acids: CASYGIGSGNTIYF. CDR3 coding DNA: TGTGCCAGCTATGGCATCGGCTCTGGAAACACCATATATTTT.

This chain joins TRBV9 and TRBJ2-1; either TRBD1 or TRBD2 may supply D (5 bases each). The CDR3 length is 16 residues. V gave up 4 bases and J gave up 9 bases, with 23 bases separating them. Germline V gene sequence: CDR1 SGDLS, CDR2 YYNGEE. The chain's CDR3 is CASSSTPGPGGGEQFF. The CDR3 bases are TGTGCCAGCAGCTCCACCCCGGGACCTGGGGGTGGTGAGCAGTTCTTC. Based on the CDR3 plus reference TRBV9 and TRBJ2-1, the full variable domain is DSGVTQTPKHLITATGQRVTLRCSPRSGDLSVYWYQQSLDQGLQFLIQYYNGEERAKGNILERFSAQQFPDLHSELNLSSLELGDSALYFCASSSTPGPGGGEQFFGPGTRLTVL.

This chain connects TRBV5-5 to TRBJ2-3; weak D call: TRBD1 (5 bases). This CDR3 has 14 amino acids. Trimming pared 0 bases from V and 6 bases from J, leaving 11 bases between. The germline gives CDR1 SGHKS, CDR2 YYEKEE (reference sequence). CDR3 bases: TGTGCCAGCAGCTTGGGGCAGGGTTACGATACGCAGTATTTT. Residues: CASSLGQGYDTQYF. Based on the CDR3 plus reference TRBV5-5 and TRBJ2-3, the full variable domain is DAGVTQSPTHLIKTRGQQVTLRCSPISGHKSVSWYQQVLGQGPQFIFQYYEKEERGRGNFPDRFSARQFPNYSSELNVNALLLGDSALYLCASSLGQGYDTQYFGPGTRLTVL.

The V and J genes are TRBV7-8 and TRBJ2-1; D might be TRBD2 (6 bases). The germline V gene encodes CDR1 SGHVS and CDR2 FQNEAQ. The length of the CDR3 is 14 residues. Trimming stripped 4 bases from V and 7 bases from J, with 14 bases between. DNA of the CDR3: TGTGCCAGCAGCTCTGGAGGGCCGAGGAATGAGCAGTTCTTC. Its protein product is CASSSGGPRNEQFF.

This clone was observed a few times. The V and J genes are TRBV28 and TRBJ1-2; tentative D call: TRBD1 (5 bases). Per germline, CDR1 MDHEN and CDR2 SYDVKM. V lost 3 bases and J lost 3, with 5 bases in between. The CDR3 loop spans 12 amino acids. DNA for the CDR3: TGTGCCAGCAGTTTGGGGGACTATGGCTACACCTTC. This gives the protein CASSLGDYGYTF.

This clone occurred once. The gene calls are TRBV2 and TRBJ1-1, with D possibly being TRBD1 (6 bases). The ends were cut back, 3 bases at V and 8 bases at J, with 13 bases in the middle. In germline, CDR1 is SNHLY, CDR2 FYNNEI. The CDR3 has 13 residues. The CDR3 loop reads CASSDAGQGEAFF. The CDR3 DNA sequence: TGTGCCAGCAGTGATGCGGGTCAGGGGGAAGCTTTCTTT.

The V and J genes are TRBV18 and TRBJ1-3; tentative D call: TRBD1 (5 bases). Germline values: CDR1 KGHSH, CDR2 LQKENI. Trimming shortened V by 3 bases and J by 0 bases, and 21 bases separated the two germline ends. The CDR3 consists of 19 residues. In DNA, the CDR3 is TGTGCCAGCTCACCTCGTCTCGGACATCAAGTTTTCTCTGGAAACACCATATATTTT. Its translation: CASSPRLGHQVFSGNTIYF.

The chain combines TRBV14 with TRBJ2-1; D not resolved. The CDR3 is 14 amino acids. With 5 bases removed from V and 9 bases from J, the gap between germline ends came to 17 bases. From germline, CDR1 is SGHDN and CDR2 FVKESK. The CDR3 here is CASSSRVWQGEQFF. DNA for the CDR3: TGTGCCAGCAGCTCGCGAGTATGGCAAGGTGAGCAGTTCTTC.